The clone carrying this TCR beta chain was picked up a small number of times. Its matching antigen is unknown. From RNA transcripts, TCR beta CDR3 regions were amplified. During a first-round RT-PCR of the TCR CDR3, the HTBI primer set was used. TCRdb processed the multiplex PCR reads anew with MiXCR; each CDR3 protein has one entry. The table lists about 270,000 distinct CDR3 sequences, about 20% of them singletons. The diagnoses drew upon clinical symptoms, serum thyroxine and TRAb, thyroid ultrasound and orbital computed tomography. The entry originates in a study of T cells in Graves' hyperthyroidism and ophthalmopathy. Broader study findings: The model foresaw ophthalmopathy a median roughly 6 months prior to onset.

The junction had 9 bases not matched to a gene; V was cut back by 5 bases and J by 11 bases. The germline gives CDR1 SGHAT, CDR2 FQDESV (reference sequence). The CDR3 contains 13 residues. The chain links TRBV11-1 to TRBJ1-1; 9 bases are shared with TRBD1. This clonotype was sampled from a man aged 25 to 40 with Graves' ophthalmopathy. The sample taken for sequencing was blood. The CDR3 sequence is CASSKRTGDVAFF. The CDR3 nucleotides are TGTGCCAGCAGCAAGAGGACAGGGGATGTTGCTTTCTTT.